The T cell receptor (beta chain) under discussion was sequenced for a study of identical twins. With 6 bases removed from V and 3 bases from J, the gap between germline ends came to 11 bases. This CDR3 is 13 amino acids long. One entry per CDR3 protein, called by TCRdb with MiXCR from the 5' RACE reads. The sample holds 300,000 to 400,000 distinct CDR3 sequences, roughly 12% seen once. This clonotype occurred a few times. Another study also made use of these data, one on yellow fever vaccine responses in identical twins.

Sequencing was carried out using CD8+ T cells sorted from blood. This clonotype originated in a woman aged 18-29 years in good health. The chain links TRBV12-3 or TRBV12-4 to TRBJ1-1; D not resolved. For the CDR3, the DNA is TGTGCCAGCAGCCCCCTATCTCACACTGAAGCTTTCTTT. Translated: CASSPLSHTEAFF.